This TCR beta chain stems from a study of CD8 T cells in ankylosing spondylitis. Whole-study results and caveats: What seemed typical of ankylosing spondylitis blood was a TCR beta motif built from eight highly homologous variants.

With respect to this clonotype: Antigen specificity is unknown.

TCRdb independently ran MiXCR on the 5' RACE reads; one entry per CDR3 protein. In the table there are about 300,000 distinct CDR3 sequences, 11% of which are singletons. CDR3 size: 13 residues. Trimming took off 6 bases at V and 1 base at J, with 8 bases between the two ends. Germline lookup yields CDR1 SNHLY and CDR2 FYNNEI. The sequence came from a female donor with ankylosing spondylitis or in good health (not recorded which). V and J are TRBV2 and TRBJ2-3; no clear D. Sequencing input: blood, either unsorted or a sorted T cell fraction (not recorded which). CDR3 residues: CASRLPGTDTQYF. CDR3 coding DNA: TGTGCCAGCAGGCTCCCCGGCACAGATACGCAGTATTTT.